Shown below are 30 T cell receptor beta chains from a single sample sequenced in a study of T cell changes during pregnancy in multiple sclerosis. Sequencing was performed with immunoSEQ multiplex PCR; in TCRdb, only in-frame clones are kept and a portion is missing. The sample consists of roughly 56,000 clones, nearly 90% of them appearing once. The input for sequencing was peripheral blood, taken in the first trimester of pregnancy. All receptors come from a female donor with multiple sclerosis, enrolled in a pregnancy study.

The chain is built from TRBV19 and TRBJ1-1; 8 bases fit TRBD1. The germline V gene encodes CDR1 LNHDA and CDR2 SQIVND (reference sequence). The CDR3 runs to 21 residues. J lost 2 bases, V lost 3 bases, and 23 bases had no gene match. The CDR3 DNA reads as TGTGCCAGTAGTATTCGTTCAGGACAGGGAATAGTCGGCAGAGCAAACACTGAAGCTTTCTTT. This sequence encodes CASSIRSGQGIVGRANTEAFF.

This clone was detected only once. The chain has TRBV28 and TRBJ1-2, with D hard to call. Germline values: CDR1 MDHEN, CDR2 SYDVKM. The CDR3 has 12 amino acids. V lost 3 bases, J lost 4 bases, and 6 bases lay in between. The CDR3 spells CASSFYSYGYTF. The CDR3 nucleotides read TGTGCCAGCAGTTTTTACAGCTATGGCTACACCTTC.

The chain joins TRBV9 to TRBJ2-2, with D tentatively TRBD1 (6 bases). V was cut by 3 bases and J by 0 bases, with 12 bases left in between. The germline CDR1 and CDR2 sequences are SGDLS and YYNGEE. The CDR3 totals 16 residues. CDR3 DNA: TGTGCCAGCAGCGGCGGACAGTTCGCGAACACCGGGGAGCTGTTTTTT. This encodes CASSGGQFANTGELFF.

The genes are TRBV18 and TRBJ1-2; D not certain. The CDR3 sequence is 14 residues long. The V and J ends lost 4 bases and 4 bases respectively, with 13 bases between them. Germline V gives CDR1 KGHSH, CDR2 LQKENI. As DNA, the CDR3 is TGTGCCAGCTCACTTCAAACAGATAGCTATGGCTACACCTTC. Protein sequence: CASSLQTDSYGYTF.

The V gene is TRBV2, the J gene TRBJ2-5, with D unclear. Between the trimmed V and J ends, which lost 7 bases and 1 base, there was a span of 4 bases. Germline V gene lookup returns CDR1 SNHLY and CDR2 FYNNEI. CDR3 length: 11 amino acids. The CDR3 spells CASILQETQYF. The CDR3 DNA reads TGTGCCAGCATCCTCCAAGAGACCCAGTACTTC.

In its sample, this clone was seen once. The chain links TRBV28 to TRBJ2-5; no clear D. In germline, CDR1 is MDHEN, CDR2 SYDVKM. The germline V and J ends were trimmed by 6 bases and 4 bases, with 3 bases remaining between them. CDR3 size: 10 residues. The CDR3 coding sequence is TGTGCCAGCAGGAGAGAGACCCAGTACTTC. Its protein is CASRRETQYF.

V usage is TRBV5-1 and J usage is TRBJ1-2; a weak D match, TRBD1 (5 bases). The V end lost 1 base, the J end lost 4 bases, and 14 bases lay between the germline ends. The CDR3 is 15 residues long. Germline assignment: CDR1 SGHRS and CDR2 YFSETQ. The CDR3, as DNA: TGCGCCAGCAGCTTGCCTCTCTGGGGCCCCTATGGCTACACCTTC. It encodes CASSLPLWGPYGYTF.

The gene calls are TRBV14 and TRBJ2-1; possibly TRBD2 for D (6 bases). V was pared by 0 bases and J by 14 bases, with 14 bases between. CDR3 length: 13 residues. From germline, CDR1 is SGHDN and CDR2 FVKESK. The CDR3 DNA sequence: TGTGCCAGCAGCCAAGATCGCGGGATTCGTAAGTTCTTC. Translated, it gives CASSQDRGIRKFF.

The chain employs TRBV5-6 and TRBJ2-1, with TRBD2 matching over 11 bases. This CDR3 is built from 13 residues. Per the germline V gene, CDR1 is SGHDT and CDR2 is YYEEEE. V lost 4 bases and J lost 9; bases outside the gene matches: 3. The DNA of the CDR3 is TGTGCCAGCAGCGTTGGGACTAGCGGTGAGCAGTTCTTC. This translates into CASSVGTSGEQFF.

This chain connects TRBV5-4 to TRBJ2-2; TRBD1 aligns across 7 bases. Germline V CDR1 and CDR2: SGHNT, YYREEE (reference sequence). The length of the CDR3 is 15 residues. V shed 0 bases, J shed 7 bases, and the junction held 6 bases outside the gene matches. CDR3: CASSLARGKGGELFF. The CDR3 nucleotides read TGTGCCAGCAGCTTGGCCAGGGGGAAGGGCGGGGAGCTGTTTTTT.

The chain joins TRBV7-9 to TRBJ1-2; the match to TRBD1 covers 7 bases. The length of the CDR3 is 15 residues. V shed 1 base, J shed 7 bases, and the junction held 9 bases outside the gene matches. CDR1 is SEHNR and CDR2 is FQNEAQ in the germline V gene (reference sequence). As DNA, the CDR3 is TGTGCCAGCAGCTTAGACCGACAGGGAATAGGTGGCTACACCTTC. Protein sequence: CASSLDRQGIGGYTF.

The V and J genes are TRBV5-4 and TRBJ2-3; 8 bases map to TRBD2. Trimming cost V 4 bases and J 2 bases; bases outside gene matches: 9. Germline CDR1 SGHNT, CDR2 YYREEE (reference sequence). The CDR3 has 16 amino acids. The CDR3 DNA follows: TGTGCCAGCAGCCAGCGTCTAGCGGGTAACACAGATACGCAGTATTTT. Protein: CASSQRLAGNTDTQYF. Together with reference TRBV5-4 and TRBJ2-3, the CDR3 gives the full variable domain: ETGVTQSPTHLIKTRGQQVTLRCSSQSGHNTVSWYQQALGQGPQFIFQYYREEENGRGNFPPRFSGLQFPNYSSELNVNALELDDSALYLCASSQRLAGNTDTQYFGPGTRLTVL.

This clone was seen just once. This chain uses TRBV6-1 with TRBJ1-2, with unresolved D. Germline values: CDR1 MNHNS, CDR2 SASEGT. The ends were cut back, 6 bases at V and 8 bases at J, with 19 bases in the middle. The CDR3 is made up of 14 amino acids. The CDR3, as DNA: TGTGCCAGCAGGAGTCCCTCCCGCGAGGAAGGCTACACCTTC. Its translation is CASRSPSREEGYTF.

V and J are TRBV11-1 and TRBJ2-7, with D perhaps matching TRBD1 (6 bases). Trimming took 4 bases from V and 2 from J, leaving 12 bases between them. The CDR3 is 14 residues long. The V gene's germline CDR1 is SGHAT and CDR2 FQDESV (reference sequence). Here the CDR3 reads CASSSWDTAYEQYF. The CDR3 DNA sequence: TGTGCCAGCAGCTCCTGGGACACGGCCTACGAGCAGTACTTC.

The chain couples TRBV5-1 to TRBJ2-5, with 7 bases lining up with TRBD1. With V trimmed by 4 bases and J by 4 bases, 10 bases remained unmatched. Germline V gene sequence: CDR1 SGHRS, CDR2 YFSETQ. The CDR3 consists of 15 residues. DNA for the CDR3: TGCGCCAGCAGCCGCGCAGGGGGATTCGCAGAGACCCAGTACTTC. Protein product: CASSRAGGFAETQYF.

The V gene is TRBV5-4, the J gene TRBJ1-4; D is unresolved. V was shortened by 7 bases and J by 8 bases, with 15 bases between the two germline ends. Germline V lookup: CDR1 SGHNT, CDR2 YYREEE (reference sequence). CDR3 size: 13 residues. In DNA form, the CDR3 reads TGTGCCAGCCGGGGTAACGCGGAGGAAAAACTGTTTTTT. It is translated as CASRGNAEEKLFF.

In DNA, the CDR3 is TGCGCCAGCAGCCAAGATTGGCAGGGGGTCGATACGCAGTATTTT. This sequence encodes CASSQDWQGVDTQYF. The chain joins TRBV4-1 to TRBJ2-3; 7 bases fit TRBD1. V was pared by 0 bases and J by 6 bases, with 6 bases of the junction left unmatched. CDR3 length equals 15 residues. Germline CDR1 and CDR2: MGHRA and YSYEKL.

The V gene is TRBV13, the J gene TRBJ2-1; TRBD2 might be the D (6 bases). The CDR3 length is 14 residues. The germline V gene encodes CDR1 PRHDT and CDR2 FYEKMQ (reference sequence). The V end was cut by 5 bases, the J end by 7 bases, with 15 bases between. The CDR3 sequence: CASSPRDWGNEQFF. The DNA of the CDR3 is TGTGCCAGCAGCCCCCGGGACTGGGGGAATGAGCAGTTCTTC.

For the CDR3, the DNA is TGTGCCAGCAGCCCGGGACAGAACTATGGCTACACCTTC. It codes for CASSPGQNYGYTF. The rearrangement links TRBV4-2 to TRBJ1-2, with 7 bases aligning to TRBD1. The V and J ends lost 4 bases and 2 bases, in that order; junction bases with no gene match: 1. Germline V lookup: CDR1 LGHNA, CDR2 YNFKEQ. The CDR3 is 13 amino acids.

This clone was seen only once. The V call is TRBV9, the J call TRBJ1-1; 7 bases are shared with TRBD1. The ends lost 4 bases at V and 4 bases at J; junction bases unmatched: 13. CDR1 and CDR2 from the germline V gene are SGDLS and YYNGEE. The CDR3 is 16 amino acids. CDR3 sequence reads: CASSSQLQGTATEAFF. CDR3 DNA: TGTGCCAGCAGCTCACAACTACAGGGGACCGCCACTGAAGCTTTCTTT.

V gene TRBV4-3 combines with J gene TRBJ2-7; TRBD2 aligns across 7 bases. The J segment lost 6 bases and the V segment lost 0 bases, leaving 17 bases of the junction unmatched. There are 18 residues in the CDR3. Germline lookup yields CDR1 LGHNA and CDR2 YSLEER. The CDR3 loop reads CASSQDVGLQGGAPEQYF. CDR3 DNA sequence: TGCGCCAGCAGCCAAGATGTTGGCCTCCAGGGAGGGGCTCCCGAGCAGTACTTC.

J is TRBJ2-7 and V is TRBV19, with TRBD2 as a possible D gene (6 bases). The CDR3 consists of 13 residues. Trimming cost V 6 bases and J 1 base, with 10 bases left between them. The germline gives CDR1 LNHDA, CDR2 SQIVND (reference sequence). This chain's CDR3 is CASRPGGSYEQYF. DNA of the CDR3: TGTGCCAGTAGACCTGGGGGGTCCTACGAGCAGTACTTC.

The chain links TRBV19 to TRBJ2-7, with 13 nucleotides matching TRBD2. Germline V gene lookup returns CDR1 LNHDA and CDR2 SQIVND (reference sequence). The CDR3 has 15 residues. J gave up 4 bases and V 5 bases, and 5 bases lay outside the gene matches. DNA for the CDR3: TGTGCCAGTAGTGTCGGGACTAGCGGGATTTACGAGCAGTACTTC. Translating it yields CASSVGTSGIYEQYF.

This clone is a singleton in its sample. V is TRBV28 and J is TRBJ2-5; 7 nucleotides agree with TRBD1. The CDR3 loop spans 19 amino acids. The germline V gene encodes CDR1 MDHEN and CDR2 SYDVKM. Trimming removed 8 bases from V and 5 bases from J; junction bases left unmatched: 26. The CDR3 protein is CASGSIEGQSNANRETQYF. The CDR3 DNA follows: TGTGCCAGCGGATCCATTGAGGGACAGTCAAATGCCAATAGGGAGACCCAGTACTTC.

This rearrangement joins TRBV4-1 to TRBJ1-2; 7 positions agree with TRBD1. The CDR3 is made up of 14 amino acids. V shed 4 bases and J 8 bases; nucleotides not matched to a gene: 10. Germline V lookup: CDR1 MGHRA, CDR2 YSYEKL. As DNA, the CDR3 is TGCGCCAGCAGCCCAGGGGGGACGGGATGGGGCTACACCTTC. Amino acids: CASSPGGTGWGYTF.

The CDR3 protein is CASSSTGQGNEKLFF. In nucleotides, the CDR3 is TGTGCCAGCAGCTCCACGGGACAGGGGAACGAAAAACTGTTTTTT. The chain employs TRBV7-9 and TRBJ1-4, with 10 bases lining up with TRBD1. The germline V gene has CDR1 SEHNR and CDR2 FQNEAQ (reference sequence). CDR3 length equals 15 residues. V shed 4 bases and J 8 bases; nucleotides not matched to a gene: 7. The entire variable domain, with the rest obtained from reference TRBV7-9 and TRBJ1-4, is as follows: DTGVSQNPRHKITKRGQNVTFRCDPISEHNRLYWYRQTLGQGPEFLTYFQNEAQLEKSRLLSDRFSAERPKGSFSTLEIQRTEQGDSAMYLCASSSTGQGNEKLFFGSGTQLSVL.

This clone was counted once. The chain recombines TRBV9 with TRBJ1-1; D is possibly TRBD1 (6 bases). The CDR3 spans 15 residues. Germline-derived CDR1 and CDR2 are SGDLS and YYNGEE. Trimming stripped 2 bases from V and 1 base from J, with 12 bases between. The CDR3 region has the DNA TGTGCCAGCAGCGTCCCACAGGGTAAGAACACTGAAGCTTTCTTT. It specifies CASSVPQGKNTEAFF.

This clone showed up just once. This chain links TRBV5-4 with TRBJ2-4; a possible D gene is TRBD1 (6 bases). Trimming cost V 1 base and J 0 bases, with 14 bases left between them. Germline V gene lookup returns CDR1 SGHNT and CDR2 YYREEE (reference sequence). This CDR3 contains 17 residues. CDR3 loop: CASSLRDIPLAKNIQYF. CDR3 sequence (DNA): TGTGCCAGCAGCTTGAGGGACATACCGCTAGCCAAAAACATTCAGTACTTC.

This clone was counted between two and nine times. The V gene is TRBV7-8, the J gene TRBJ2-4; maybe TRBD2 (5 bases). The germline CDR1 and CDR2 sequences are SGHVS and FQNEAQ. CDR3 size: 13 residues. The ends were cut back, 5 bases at V and 8 bases at J, with 13 bases in the middle. CDR3 in DNA: TGTGCCAGCAGCCGAGGGAGCCAGGACATTCAGTACTTC. Its translation: CASSRGSQDIQYF.

V and J are TRBV7-2 and TRBJ1-1; D not certain. CDR1 and CDR2 (germline): SGHTA, FQGNSA. The length of the CDR3 is 12 residues. The V gene lost 5 bases and the J gene lost 4 bases, with 8 bases spanning the gap. CDR3 sequence reads: CASSIGGTEAFF. Written as DNA, the CDR3 is TGTGCCAGCAGCATAGGAGGCACTGAAGCTTTCTTT.